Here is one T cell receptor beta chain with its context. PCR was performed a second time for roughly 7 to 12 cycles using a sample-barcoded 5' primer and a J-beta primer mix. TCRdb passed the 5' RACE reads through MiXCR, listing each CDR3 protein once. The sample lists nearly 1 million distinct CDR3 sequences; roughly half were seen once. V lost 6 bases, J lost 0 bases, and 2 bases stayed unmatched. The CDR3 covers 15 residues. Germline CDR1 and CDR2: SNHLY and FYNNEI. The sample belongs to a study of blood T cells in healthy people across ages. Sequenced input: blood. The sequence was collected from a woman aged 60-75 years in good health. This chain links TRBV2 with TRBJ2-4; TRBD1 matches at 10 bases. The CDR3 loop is CASRGTGEAKNIQYF. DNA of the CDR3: TGTGCCAGCAGAGGGACAGGGGAAGCCAAAAACATTCAGTACTTC.